This entry concerns a single TCR beta chain. What it binds is unknown. Mismatch with germline at one junction end may stem from a read error. Whether given at about 4 or about 12 weeks, second doses were pooled. The sample is drawn from a study of T cell responses to AZD1222 COVID-19 vaccine. Study results and caveats: There were mostly white British donors and more females than males, and clonal diversity was possibly underestimated.

The table came from immunoSEQ multiplex PCR; TCRdb's copy has only in-frame clones and leaves some out. The sample carries 150,000 or so clones, 90% recorded once. In germline, CDR1 is SGHTA, CDR2 FQGNSA. This CDR3 contains 14 residues. The gene calls are TRBV7-2 and TRBJ1-1; perhaps TRBD1 as D (5 bases). Sequenced material: peripheral blood, taken 28 days after the second AZD1222 dose. The clonotype was recovered from an adult who received the AZD1222 COVID-19 vaccine. The chain's CDR3 is CASSPQGRNAEAFF. In nucleotides, the CDR3 is TGTGCCAGCAGCCCCCAGGGCCGGAACGCTGAAGCTTTCTTT.